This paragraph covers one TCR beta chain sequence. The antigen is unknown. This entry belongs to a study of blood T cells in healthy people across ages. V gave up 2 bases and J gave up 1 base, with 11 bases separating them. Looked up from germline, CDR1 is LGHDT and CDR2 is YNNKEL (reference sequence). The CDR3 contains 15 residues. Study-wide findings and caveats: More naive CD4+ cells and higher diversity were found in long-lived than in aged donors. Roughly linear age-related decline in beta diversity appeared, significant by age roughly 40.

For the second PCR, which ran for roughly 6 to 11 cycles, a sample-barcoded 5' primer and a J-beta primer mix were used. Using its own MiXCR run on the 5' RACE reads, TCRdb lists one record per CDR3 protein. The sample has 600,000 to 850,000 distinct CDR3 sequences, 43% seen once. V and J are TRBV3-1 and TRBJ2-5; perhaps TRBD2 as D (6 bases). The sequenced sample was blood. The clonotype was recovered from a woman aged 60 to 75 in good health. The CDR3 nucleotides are TGTGCCAGCAGCCAAATACGGGGAGGCCAAGAGACCCAGTACTTC. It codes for CASSQIRGGQETQYF.